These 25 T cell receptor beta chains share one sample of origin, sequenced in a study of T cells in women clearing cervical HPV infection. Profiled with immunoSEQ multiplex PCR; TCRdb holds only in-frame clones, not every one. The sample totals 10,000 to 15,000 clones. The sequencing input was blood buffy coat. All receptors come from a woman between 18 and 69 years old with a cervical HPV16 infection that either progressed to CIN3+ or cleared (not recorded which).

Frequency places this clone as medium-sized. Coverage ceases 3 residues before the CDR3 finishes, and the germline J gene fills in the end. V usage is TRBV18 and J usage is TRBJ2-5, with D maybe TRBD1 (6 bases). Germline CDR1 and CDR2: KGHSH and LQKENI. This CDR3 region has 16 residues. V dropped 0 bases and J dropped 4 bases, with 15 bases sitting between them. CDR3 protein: CASSPPAGVVAETQYF. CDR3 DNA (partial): TGTGCCAGCTCACCACCGGCAGGGGTGGTCGCAGAGACC.

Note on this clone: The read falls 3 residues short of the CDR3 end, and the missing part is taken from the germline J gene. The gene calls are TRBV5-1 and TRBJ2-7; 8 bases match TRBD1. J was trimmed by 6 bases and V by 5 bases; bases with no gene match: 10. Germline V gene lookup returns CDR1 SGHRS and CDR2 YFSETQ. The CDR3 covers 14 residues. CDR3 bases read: TGCGCCAGCAGGGGGGCGGACAGGGCTGGCGAG. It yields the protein CASRGADRAGE. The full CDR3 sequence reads CASRGADRAGEQYF.

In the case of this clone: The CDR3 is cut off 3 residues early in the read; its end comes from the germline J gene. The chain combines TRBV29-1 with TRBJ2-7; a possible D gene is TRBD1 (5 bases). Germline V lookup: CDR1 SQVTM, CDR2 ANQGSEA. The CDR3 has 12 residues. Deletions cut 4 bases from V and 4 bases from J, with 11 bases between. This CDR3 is CSVARVQYEQYF. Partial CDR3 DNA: TGCAGCGTTGCCAGGGTACAGTACGAG.

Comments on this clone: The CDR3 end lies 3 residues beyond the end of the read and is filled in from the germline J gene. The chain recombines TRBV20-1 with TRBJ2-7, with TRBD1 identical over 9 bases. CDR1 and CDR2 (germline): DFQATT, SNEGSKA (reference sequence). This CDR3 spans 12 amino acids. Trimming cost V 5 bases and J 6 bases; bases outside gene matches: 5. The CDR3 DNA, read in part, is TGCAGTGCTTTGACAGGGGGGTCCGAG. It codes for CSALTGGSE. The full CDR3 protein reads CSALTGGSEQYF.

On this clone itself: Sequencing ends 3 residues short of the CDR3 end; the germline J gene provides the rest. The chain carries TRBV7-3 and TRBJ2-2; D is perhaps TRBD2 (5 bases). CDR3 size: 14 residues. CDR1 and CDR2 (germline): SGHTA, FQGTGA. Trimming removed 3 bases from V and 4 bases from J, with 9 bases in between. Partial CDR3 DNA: TGTGCCAGCAGCTTCGGGGATCTCACCGGGGAG. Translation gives CASSFGDLTGE. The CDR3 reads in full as CASSFGDLTGELFF.

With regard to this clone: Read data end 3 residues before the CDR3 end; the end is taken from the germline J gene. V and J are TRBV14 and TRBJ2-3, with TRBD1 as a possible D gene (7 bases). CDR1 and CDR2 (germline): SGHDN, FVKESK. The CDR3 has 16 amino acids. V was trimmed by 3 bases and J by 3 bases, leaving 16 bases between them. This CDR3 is CASSHLRGAGTDTQYF. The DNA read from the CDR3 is TGTGCCAGCAGCCATCTCAGGGGGGCCGGTACAGATACG.

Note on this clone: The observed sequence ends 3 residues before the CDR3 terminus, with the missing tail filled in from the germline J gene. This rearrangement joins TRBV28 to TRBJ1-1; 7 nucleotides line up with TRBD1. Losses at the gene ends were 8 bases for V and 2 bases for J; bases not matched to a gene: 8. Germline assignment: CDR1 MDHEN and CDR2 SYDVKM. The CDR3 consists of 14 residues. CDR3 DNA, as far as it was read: TGTGCCAGCTCGGGACAGACCCTTAACACTGAA. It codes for CASSGQTLNTE. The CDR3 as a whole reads CASSGQTLNTEAFF.

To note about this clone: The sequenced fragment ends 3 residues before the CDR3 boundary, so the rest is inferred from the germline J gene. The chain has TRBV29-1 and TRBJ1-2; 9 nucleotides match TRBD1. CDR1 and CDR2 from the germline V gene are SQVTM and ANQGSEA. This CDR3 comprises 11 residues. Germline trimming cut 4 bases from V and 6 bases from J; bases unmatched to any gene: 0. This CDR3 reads CSVGQGDGYTF. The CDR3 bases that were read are TGCAGCGTTGGACAGGGGGATGGC.

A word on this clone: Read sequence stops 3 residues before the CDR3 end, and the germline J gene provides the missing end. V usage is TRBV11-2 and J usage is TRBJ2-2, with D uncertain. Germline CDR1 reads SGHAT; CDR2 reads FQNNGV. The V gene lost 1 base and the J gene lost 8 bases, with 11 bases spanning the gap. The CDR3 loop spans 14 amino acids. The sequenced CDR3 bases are TGTGCCAGCAGCTTAGCTGGGCCACGAGGGGAG. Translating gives CASSLAGPRGE. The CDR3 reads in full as CASSLAGPRGELFF.

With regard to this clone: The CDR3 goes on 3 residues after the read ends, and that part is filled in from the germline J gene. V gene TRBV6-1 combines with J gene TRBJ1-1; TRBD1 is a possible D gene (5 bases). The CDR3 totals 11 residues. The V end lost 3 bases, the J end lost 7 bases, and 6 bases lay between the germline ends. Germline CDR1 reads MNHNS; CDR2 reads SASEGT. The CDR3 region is CASSEGREAFF. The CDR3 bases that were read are TGTGCCAGCAGTGAGGGGCGTGAA.

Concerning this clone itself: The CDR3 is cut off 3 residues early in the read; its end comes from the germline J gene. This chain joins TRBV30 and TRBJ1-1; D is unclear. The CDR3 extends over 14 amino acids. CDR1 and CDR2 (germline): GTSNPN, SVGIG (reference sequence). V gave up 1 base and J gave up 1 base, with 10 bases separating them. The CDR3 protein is CAWSADYRNTEAFF. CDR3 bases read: TGTGCCTGGAGTGCCGACTATAGGAACACTGAA.

The CDR3 protein is CSAEQGADTEAFF. Partial CDR3 DNA: TGCAGTGCGGAACAGGGTGCGGACACTGAA. The chain couples TRBV20-1 to TRBJ1-1; possible D gene TRBD1, 6 bases. Read coverage stops 3 residues before the CDR3 terminus; the germline J gene supplies the remainder. This CDR3 is built from 13 residues. Trimming cost V 6 bases and J 3 bases, with 14 bases left between them. Germline CDR1 DFQATT, CDR2 SNEGSKA (reference sequence).

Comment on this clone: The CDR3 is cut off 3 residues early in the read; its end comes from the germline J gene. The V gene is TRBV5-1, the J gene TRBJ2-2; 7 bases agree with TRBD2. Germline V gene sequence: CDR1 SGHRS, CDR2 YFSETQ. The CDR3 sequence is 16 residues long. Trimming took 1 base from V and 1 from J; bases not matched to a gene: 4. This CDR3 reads CASSLSGARNTGELFF. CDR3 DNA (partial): TGCGCCAGCAGCTTGAGCGGGGCGCGGAACACCGGGGAG. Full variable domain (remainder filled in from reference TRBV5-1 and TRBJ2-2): KAGVTQTPRYLIKTRGQQVTLSCSPISGHRSVSWYQQTPGQGLQFLFEYFSETQRNKGNFPGRFSGRQFSNSRSEMNVSTLELGDSALYLCASSLSGARNTGELFFGEGSRLTVL.

The CDR3 is CAISEQTGANYGYTF. CDR3 DNA, as far as it was read: TGTGCCATCAGTGAGCAGACAGGGGCTAACTATGGC. The gene calls are TRBV10-3 and TRBJ1-2; 8 bases fit TRBD1. The DNA ends 3 residues before the CDR3 does, and the rest of the CDR3 is filled in from the germline J gene. The junction had 2 bases not matched to a gene; V was cut back by 2 bases and J by 0 bases. This CDR3 spans 15 amino acids. Germline loops: CDR1 ENHRY, CDR2 SYGVKD.

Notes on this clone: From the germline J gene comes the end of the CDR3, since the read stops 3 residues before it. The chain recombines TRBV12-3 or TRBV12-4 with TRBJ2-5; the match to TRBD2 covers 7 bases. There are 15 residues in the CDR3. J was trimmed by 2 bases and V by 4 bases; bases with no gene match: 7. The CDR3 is CASSSGTIRQETQYF. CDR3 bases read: TGTGCCAGCAGTTCCGGGACTATCCGGCAAGAGACC.

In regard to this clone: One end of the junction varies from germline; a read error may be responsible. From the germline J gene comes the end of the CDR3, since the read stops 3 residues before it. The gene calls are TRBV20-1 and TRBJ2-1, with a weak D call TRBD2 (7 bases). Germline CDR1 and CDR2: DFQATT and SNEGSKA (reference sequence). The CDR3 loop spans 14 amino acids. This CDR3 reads CSARGRGGYYEQFF. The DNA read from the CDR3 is TGCAGTGCTAGAGGGAGGGGGGGCTACTATGAG.

This CDR3 reads CASSLGSTSFETQYF. The CDR3 bases that were read are TGCGCCAGCAGCTTGGGTTCGACTAGCTTTGAGACC. The chain uses TRBV5-1 and TRBJ2-5, with TRBD2 matching 7 bases. The CDR3 end is not reached by the read, which stops 3 residues before it; the germline J gene fills it in. V lost 0 bases to trimming and J lost 5 bases; unmatched junction nucleotides: 7. This CDR3 has 15 amino acids. Germline V gene data show CDR1 as SGHRS and CDR2 as YFSETQ.

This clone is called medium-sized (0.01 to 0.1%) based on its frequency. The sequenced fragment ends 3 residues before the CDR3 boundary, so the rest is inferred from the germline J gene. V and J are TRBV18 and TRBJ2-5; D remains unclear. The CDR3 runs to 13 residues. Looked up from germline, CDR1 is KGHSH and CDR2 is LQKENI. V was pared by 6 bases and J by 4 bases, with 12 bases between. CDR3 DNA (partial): TGTGCCAGCTCTTGGCTGGCTCGAGAGACC. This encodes CASSWLARET. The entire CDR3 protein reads CASSWLARETQYF.

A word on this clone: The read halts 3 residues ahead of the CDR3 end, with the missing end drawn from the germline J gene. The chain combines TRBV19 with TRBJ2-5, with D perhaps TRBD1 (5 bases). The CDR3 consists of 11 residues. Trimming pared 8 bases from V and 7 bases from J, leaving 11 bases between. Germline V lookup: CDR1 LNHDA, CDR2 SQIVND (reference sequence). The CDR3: CASQGGSTQYF. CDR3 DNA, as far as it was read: TGTGCCAGTCAGGGCGGTTCGACC.

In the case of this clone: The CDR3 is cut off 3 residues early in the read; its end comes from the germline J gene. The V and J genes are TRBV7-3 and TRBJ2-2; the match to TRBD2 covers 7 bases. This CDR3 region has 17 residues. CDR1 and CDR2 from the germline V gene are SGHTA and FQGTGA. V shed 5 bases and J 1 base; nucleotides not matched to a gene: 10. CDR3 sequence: CASSEGSGLGNTGELFF. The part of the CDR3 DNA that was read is TGTGCCAGCAGCGAAGGGAGTGGACTAGGGAACACCGGGGAG.

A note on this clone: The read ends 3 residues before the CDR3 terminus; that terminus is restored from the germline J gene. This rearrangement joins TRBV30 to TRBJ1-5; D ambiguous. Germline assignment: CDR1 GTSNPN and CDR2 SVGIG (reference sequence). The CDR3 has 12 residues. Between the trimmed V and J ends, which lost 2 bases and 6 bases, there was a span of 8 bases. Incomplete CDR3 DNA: TGTGCCTGGAGTCGCGCGGCTCAGCCC. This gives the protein CAWSRAAQP. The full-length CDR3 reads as CAWSRAAQPQHF.

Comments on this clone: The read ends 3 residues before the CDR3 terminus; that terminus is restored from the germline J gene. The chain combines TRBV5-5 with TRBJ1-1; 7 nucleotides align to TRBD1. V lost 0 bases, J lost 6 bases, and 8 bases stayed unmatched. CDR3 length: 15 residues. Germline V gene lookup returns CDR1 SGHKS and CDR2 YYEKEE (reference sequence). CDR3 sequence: CASSLDTGVSAEAFF. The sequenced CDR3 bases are TGTGCCAGCAGCTTGGACACAGGGGTTTCAGCTGAA. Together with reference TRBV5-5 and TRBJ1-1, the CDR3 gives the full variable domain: DAGVTQSPTHLIKTRGQQVTLRCSPISGHKSVSWYQQVLGQGPQFIFQYYEKEERGRGNFPDRFSARQFPNYSSELNVNALLLGDSALYLCASSLDTGVSAEAFFGQGTRLTVV.

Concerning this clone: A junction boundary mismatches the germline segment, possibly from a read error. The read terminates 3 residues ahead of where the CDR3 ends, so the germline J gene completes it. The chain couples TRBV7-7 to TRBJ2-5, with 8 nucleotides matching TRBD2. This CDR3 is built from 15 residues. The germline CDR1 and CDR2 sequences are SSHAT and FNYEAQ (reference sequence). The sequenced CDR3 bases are TGTGCTAGCAGCTTAGTCGGGGGGGCGCAAGAGACC. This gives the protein CASSLVGGAQET. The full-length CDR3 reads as CASSLVGGAQETQYF.

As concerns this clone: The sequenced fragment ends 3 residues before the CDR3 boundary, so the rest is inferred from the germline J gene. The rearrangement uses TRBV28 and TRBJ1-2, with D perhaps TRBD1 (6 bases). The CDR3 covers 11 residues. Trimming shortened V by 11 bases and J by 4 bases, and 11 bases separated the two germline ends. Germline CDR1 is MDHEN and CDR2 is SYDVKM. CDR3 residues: CALGQSYGYTF. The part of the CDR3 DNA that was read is TGTGCCTTAGGACAGAGCTATGGC.

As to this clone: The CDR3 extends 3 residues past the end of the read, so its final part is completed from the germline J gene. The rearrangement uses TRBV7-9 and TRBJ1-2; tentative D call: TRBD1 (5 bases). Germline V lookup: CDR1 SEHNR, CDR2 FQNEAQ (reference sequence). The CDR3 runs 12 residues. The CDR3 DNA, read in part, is TGTGCCAGCAGCACCAGCGGGGGTGAC. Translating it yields CASSTSGGD. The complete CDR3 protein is CASSTSGGDYTF.